Listed below are T cell receptor beta chains from one sample, sequenced in a study of CD8 T cells in Susac syndrome. TCRdb re-called the immunoSEQ multiplex PCR reads through MiXCR, storing one row per CDR3 protein. The profile shows 170,000 or so distinct CDR3 sequences, roughly 94% of them singletons. Sequenced sample: CD4+ T cells from PBMCs. The receptors were gathered from a human donor with Susac syndrome. Both conserved end residues are part of each CDR3. A D gene is named only where the DNA matches it firmly. The size field is filled for only some rows; it gives once, few, many or a size class.

size	V	length	J	D	DNA	CDR3
-	TRBV20-1	15	TRBJ1-2	TRBD1	TGCAGTGCTAGAGATACAGGGGGCGGAGACTATGGCTACACCTTC	CSARDTGGGDYGYTF
-	TRBV7-9	11	TRBJ1-6	-	TGTGCCAGCAGCTTAGGACCCCTCTTCCACTTT	CASSLGPLFHF
-	TRBV4-3	18	TRBJ2-6	TRBD2	TGCGCCAGCAGCTACTCCGGGACTAGCCTCTCTGGGGTCAACGTCCTGACTTTC	CASSYSGTSLSGVNVLTF
-	TRBV28	13	TRBJ1-1	-	TGTGCCAGCAATATCATTGGGAGGGCTGAAGCTTTCTTT	CASNIIGRAEAFF
-	TRBV6-4	13	TRBJ1-6	-	TGTGCCAGCAGTGCTAACAGGGCTTCACCCCTCCACTTT	CASSANRASPLHF
-	TRBV3-1	15	TRBJ2-1	TRBD2	TGTGCCAGCAGCCAAGACCTAGCGGGGGGGAATGAGCAGTTCTTC	CASSQDLAGGNEQFF
-	TRBV28	15	TRBJ1-1	-	TGTGCCAGCAGCGACATGGGATCTTTTAACACTGAAGCTTTCTTT	CASSDMGSFNTEAFF
-	TRBV7-2	16	TRBJ2-3	-	TGTGCCAGCAGCTTAGCGCCTCGACGATCCACAGATACGCAGTATTTT	CASSLAPRRSTDTQYF
-	TRBV7-2	14	TRBJ2-7	TRBD2	TGTGCCAGCAGCTTAGCTAGCGGGACCTACGAGCAGTACTTC	CASSLASGTYEQYF
-	TRBV28	14	TRBJ1-1	TRBD1	TGTGCCAGCAGCGATATGACAGGGAGAACTGAAGCTTTCTTT	CASSDMTGRTEAFF
-	TRBV19	13	TRBJ2-1	TRBD1	TGTGCCAGTAGGAGACAGGGGGTTACTGAGCAGTTCTTC	CASRRQGVTEQFF
-	TRBV7-2	17	TRBJ2-6	TRBD1	TGTGCCAGCAGCATTGGACAGGGGGCGAGGGGGGCCAACGTCCTGACTTTC	CASSIGQGARGANVLTF
-	TRBV29-1	14	TRBJ2-5	TRBD2	TGCAGCGTTTCTAGCGGGGGGGCCCAAGAGACCCAGTACTTC	CSVSSGGAQETQYF
-	TRBV9	14	TRBJ1-1	TRBD1	TGTGCCAGCAGCGTAGGGACAGGGGGTACTGAAGCTTTCTTT	CASSVGTGGTEAFF
-	TRBV2	13	TRBJ1-2	-	TGTGCCAGCCTGGACGGAGCTAACTATGGCTACACCTTC	CASLDGANYGYTF
-	TRBV28	16	TRBJ1-2	TRBD1	TGTGCCAGCAGTTGGGGACAGGGGGGACCTTACTATGGCTACACCTTC	CASSWGQGGPYYGYTF
once	TRBV6-2/TRBV6-3	13	TRBJ1-6	-	TGTGCCAGCGGGGCAACACATAATTCACCCCTCCACTTT	CASGATHNSPLHF
-	TRBV7-9	15	TRBJ1-3	-	TGTGCCAGCAGCGAACGTGGATACAGCCGGTCCACCATATATTTT	CASSERGYSRSTIYF
once	TRBV2	14	TRBJ1-4	-	TGTGCCAGCAGTCGGGAAGGGGGAAAAGAAAAACTGTTTTTT	CASSREGGKEKLFF
-	TRBV12-3/TRBV12-4	13	TRBJ2-5	-	TGTGCCAGCAGTCCACTAGTATCGGAGACCCAGTACTTC	CASSPLVSETQYF